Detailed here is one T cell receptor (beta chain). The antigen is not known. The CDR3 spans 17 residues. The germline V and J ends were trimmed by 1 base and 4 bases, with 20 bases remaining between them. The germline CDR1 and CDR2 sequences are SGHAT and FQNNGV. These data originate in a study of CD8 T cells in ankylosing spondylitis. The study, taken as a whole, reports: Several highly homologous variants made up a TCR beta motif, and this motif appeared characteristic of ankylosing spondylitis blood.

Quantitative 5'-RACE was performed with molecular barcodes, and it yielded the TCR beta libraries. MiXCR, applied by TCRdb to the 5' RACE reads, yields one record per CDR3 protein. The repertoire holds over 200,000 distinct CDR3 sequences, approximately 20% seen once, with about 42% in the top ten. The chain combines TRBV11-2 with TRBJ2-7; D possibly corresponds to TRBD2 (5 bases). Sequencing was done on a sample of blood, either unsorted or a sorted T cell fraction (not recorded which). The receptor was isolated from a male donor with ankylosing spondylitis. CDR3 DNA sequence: TGTGCCAGCAGCTTAGGCGGATGGGGAGTTAAGGGTTACGAGCAGTACTTC. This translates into CASSLGGWGVKGYEQYF.